This T cell receptor beta chain is from a study of molecular identifiers for immune sequencing clone quantification. Study-level background: Replicate RNA from around 20,000 or 100,000 naive CD8 T cells formed five aliquots; four were sequenced.

To note about this clonotype: This may arise from a read error, as a much more abundant clone is one base away. Lacking the conserved final phenylalanine or tryptophan, this CDR3 likely reflects a read error.

V shed 3 bases and J shed 8 bases, with 13 bases lying between them. CDR1 is KGHDR and CDR2 is SFDVKD in the germline V gene. CDR3 size: 14 residues. In preparing bulk TCR libraries, previously described methods and listed TCR primers were used. TCRdb independently ran MiXCR on the PCR reads; one entry per CDR3 protein. The data hold about 630,000 distinct CDR3 sequences, with around 25% observed a single time. The sorting of naive CD8 T cells used the CD8+CD4-CCR7+CD45RA+ phenotype. The sequence derives from a human donor in good health. Some libraries in this study had Jurkat cell RNA spiked in. This chain uses TRBV24-1 with TRBJ1-5; D remains unclear. Specimen: naive CD8+ T cells from blood, with Jurkat cell RNA spiked in. Described subset: FACS-sorted CD8+CD4-CCR7+CD45RA+ naive T cells. CDR3 sequence: CATSDGGASEPQHL. The CDR3 DNA is TGTGCCACCAGTGATGGCGGAGCGTCGGAGCCCCAGCATCTT.